The 26 T cell receptor beta chains presented below share a single source sample, sequenced in a study of blood T cell repertoires in COVID-19 (dated by TCRdb to 2020 to 2021). Receptor libraries were prepared by the immunoSEQ multiplex PCR assay. In its TCRdb copy, this immuneACCESS table keeps in-frame sequences only and misses some clones. Where compared with another copy, unresolved V genes explain less than half of these, and the others have no known cause. Across this sample there are 45,000 to 50,000 clones, with under 85% seen only once. The ten largest clones represent 6% to 7.5% of the sample. Sequencing input: peripheral blood. The source of these receptors is a man aged 55 to 70 with active COVID-19.

This clone has only a few counts. The V gene is TRBV4-2, the J gene TRBJ2-5; 11 bases are a match to TRBD2. With 1 base clipped from V and 2 bases from J, the junction kept 3 bases outside the gene matches. The CDR3 consists of 16 residues. Germline V gene sequence: CDR1 LGHNA, CDR2 YNFKEQ. The CDR3 DNA follows: TGTGCCAGCAGCCAAGTTCTAGCGGGGGGACAAGAGACCCAGTACTTC. This codes for CASSQVLAGGQETQYF.

The CDR3 here is CASSVPGVSTDTQYF. CDR3 bases: TGCGCCAGCAGTGTTCCCGGGGTTAGCACAGATACGCAGTATTTT. The V gene is TRBV10-2, the J gene TRBJ2-3; perhaps TRBD2 as D (5 bases). Germline V gene sequence: CDR1 WSHSY, CDR2 SAAADI. V lost 4 bases to trimming and J lost 0 bases, with 11 bases between them. CDR3 length: 15 amino acids.

This sequence joins TRBV4-3 and TRBJ2-1; TRBD2 matches at 11 bases. V was clipped by 4 bases and J by 6 bases; unmatched bases: 5. The CDR3 consists of 15 residues. Germline-derived CDR1 and CDR2 are LGHNA and YSLEER. The CDR3 coding sequence is TGCGCCAGCAGCCCCGGGCTAGCGGGGGGCAATGAGCAGTTCTTC. This sequence encodes CASSPGLAGGNEQFF.

The chain recombines TRBV19 with TRBJ1-2; 8 bases are a match to TRBD1. This CDR3 comprises 15 residues. Trimming cost V 6 bases and J 0 bases; bases outside gene matches: 6. Germline V gives CDR1 LNHDA, CDR2 SQIVND (reference sequence). The CDR3 region has the DNA TGTGCCAGTAGGGAGAGGGACAGGTCTAACTATGGCTACACCTTC. Translation gives CASRERDRSNYGYTF.

This chain uses TRBV18 with TRBJ2-7, with 8 bases identical to TRBD1. J was trimmed by 9 bases and V by 0 bases; bases with no gene match: 1. The V gene's germline CDR1 is KGHSH and CDR2 LQKENI. CDR3 length: 12 amino acids. DNA for the CDR3: TGTGCCAGCTCACCACCACAGGGGGGGCAGTACTTC. Its translation: CASSPPQGGQYF.

The chain links TRBV21-1 to TRBJ2-7; the table's D call, TRBD2, was not checked against the DNA. TRBV21-1 is described as a pseudogene. This CDR3 region has 16 residues. The CDR3 nucleotides read TGTGCCAGCAGCAAACTATGGACTAGCGGGAACTACGAGCAGTACTTC. Protein: CASSKLWTSGNYEQYF.

V usage is TRBV6-6 and J usage is TRBJ2-3, with a possible D match to TRBD1 (7 bases). The ends were cut back, 5 bases at V and 6 bases at J, with 21 bases in the middle. Germline V gene sequence: CDR1 MNHNY, CDR2 SVGAGI (reference sequence). This CDR3 has 16 amino acids. The CDR3 coding sequence is TGTGCCAGCAGTAGGAGGGGGCGGGCTAAGGGGGATACGCAGTATTTT. This codes for CASSRRGRAKGDTQYF.

This clone was observed a handful of times. The chain combines TRBV2 with TRBJ2-2, with D possibly being TRBD1 (6 bases). Germline V CDR1 and CDR2: SNHLY, FYNNEI. V was trimmed by 5 bases and J by 2 bases, leaving 9 bases between them. The CDR3 runs to 14 residues. In nucleotides, the CDR3 is TGTGCCAGCAGTTACAGGGAAAACACCGGGGAGCTGTTTTTT. This codes for CASSYRENTGELFF.

The chain recombines TRBV7-6 with TRBJ1-1; D uncertain. The CDR3 loop spans 15 amino acids. V was clipped by 3 bases and J by 1 base, with 12 bases between them. The V gene's germline CDR1 is SGHVS and CDR2 FNYEAQ. The DNA of the CDR3 is TGTGCCAGCAGCTTTACGAATGGCCGGAACACTGAAGCTTTCTTT. The encoded protein is CASSFTNGRNTEAFF.

This clone was counted only a few times. The chain uses TRBV6-5 and TRBJ2-1, with TRBD2 identical over 10 bases. The germline gives CDR1 MNHEY, CDR2 SVGAGI. The CDR3 consists of 15 residues. V trimming: 5 bases; J trimming: 4 bases; junction bases outside the gene matches: 5. The CDR3 DNA reads as TGTGCCAGCAGTAAACTAGCGGGGCCTTACAATGAGCAGTTCTTC. Translation: CASSKLAGPYNEQFF.

This rearrangement joins TRBV30 to TRBJ2-7; 10 positions agree with TRBD1. Trimming took 2 bases from V and 2 from J; bases not matched to a gene: 6. The CDR3 extends over 15 amino acids. From germline, CDR1 is GTSNPN and CDR2 SVGIG (reference sequence). The CDR3 DNA reads as TGTGCCTGGAGTTTTGGGACAGGGGTCACCTACGAGCAGTACTTC. This codes for CAWSFGTGVTYEQYF.

V gene TRBV9 combines with J gene TRBJ2-1, with TRBD2 matching over 9 bases. The CDR3 has 19 residues. Looked up from germline, CDR1 is SGDLS and CDR2 is YYNGEE. The junction had 12 bases not matched to a gene; V was cut back by 0 bases and J by 2 bases. CDR3 in DNA: TGTGCCAGCAGCGTAGACGAAGGGGCTAGCGGGGCTCCCTACAATGAGCAGTTCTTC. This encodes CASSVDEGASGAPYNEQFF.

This chain connects TRBV28 to TRBJ1-5; D is ambiguous. V dropped 3 bases and J dropped 2 bases, with 8 bases sitting between them. The CDR3 length is 14 residues. Looked up from germline, CDR1 is MDHEN and CDR2 is SYDVKM. The CDR3 sequence is CASSFPEGNQPQHF. In nucleotides, the CDR3 is TGTGCCAGCAGTTTCCCGGAGGGCAATCAGCCCCAGCATTTT. The complete variable domain, with remaining parts taken from reference TRBV28 and TRBJ1-5, reads DVKVTQSSRYLVKRTGEKVFLECVQDMDHENMFWYRQDPGLGLRLIYFSYDVKMKEKGDIPEGYSVSREKKERFSLILESASTNQTSMYLCASSFPEGNQPQHFGDGTRLSIL.

V gene TRBV28 combines with J gene TRBJ2-3, with D possibly matching TRBD1 (5 bases). The CDR3 is 13 amino acids. Germline CDR1 reads MDHEN; CDR2 reads SYDVKM. V lost 6 bases to trimming and J lost 5 bases, with 12 bases between them. DNA of the CDR3: TGTGCCAGCAGCAGGGTCGTGGGAGATACGCAGTATTTT. Its translation is CASSRVVGDTQYF.

The chain links TRBV7-2 to TRBJ1-6; tentative D call: TRBD1 (5 bases). This CDR3 spans 14 amino acids. CDR1 is SGHTA and CDR2 is FQGNSA in the germline V gene. Between the trimmed V and J ends, which lost 5 bases and 8 bases, there was a span of 13 bases. In DNA, the CDR3 is TGTGCCAGCAGCCCCCGGGGCGGGGATTCACCCCTCCACTTT. Translating it yields CASSPRGGDSPLHF. Full variable domain (outside the CDR3, taken from reference TRBV7-2 and TRBJ1-6): GAGVSQSPSNKVTEKGKDVELRCDPISGHTALYWYRQSLGQGLEFLIYFQGNSAPDKSGLPSDRFSAERTGGSVSTLTIQRTQQEDSAVYLCASSPRGGDSPLHFGNGTRLTVT.

The chain employs TRBV9 and TRBJ2-3; D ambiguous. The CDR3 totals 14 residues. Germline CDR1 and CDR2: SGDLS and YYNGEE. Trimming shortened V by 0 bases and J by 0 bases, and 5 bases separated the two germline ends. CDR3 loop: CASSVVSSTDTQYF. For the CDR3, the DNA is TGTGCCAGCAGCGTAGTTTCTAGCACAGATACGCAGTATTTT.

V is TRBV7-2 and J is TRBJ2-5; D unresolved. The CDR3 contains 15 residues. V lost 4 bases to trimming and J lost 5 bases, with 17 bases between them. CDR1 and CDR2 from the germline V gene are SGHTA and FQGNSA. The CDR3 DNA is TGTGCCAGCAGCTCAGACGGGTCTACCGGGGAGACCCAGTACTTC. This codes for CASSSDGSTGETQYF.

The chain couples TRBV18 to TRBJ1-1; D unresolved. V was clipped by 3 bases and J by 2 bases, with 13 bases between them. CDR1 KGHSH and CDR2 LQKENI come from the germline V gene. The length of the CDR3 is 15 residues. CDR3 nucleotides: TGTGCCAGCTCACCCTTACCGGGGAGTAACACTGAAGCTTTCTTT. It codes for CASSPLPGSNTEAFF. The full variable domain, in which reference TRBV18 and TRBJ1-1 provide the parts outside the CDR3, is NAGVMQNPRHLVRRRGQEARLRCSPMKGHSHVYWYRQLPEEGLKFMVYLQKENIIDESGMPKERFSAEFPKEGPSILRIQQVVRGDSAAYFCASSPLPGSNTEAFFGQGTRLTVV.

The V and J genes are TRBV2 and TRBJ2-1; TRBD1 aligns across 9 bases. The CDR3 sequence is 16 residues long. Unmatched junction bases numbered 10, after V lost 2 bases and J lost 8 bases. Germline V gene sequence: CDR1 SNHLY, CDR2 FYNNEI. CDR3 in DNA: TGTGCCAGCAGTGAACTCCCCGGGACAGGGAGAGATGAGCAGTTCTTC. It is translated as CASSELPGTGRDEQFF.

V and J are TRBV2 and TRBJ1-4; D unclear. In germline, CDR1 is SNHLY, CDR2 FYNNEI. V lost 7 bases to trimming and J lost 8 bases, with 8 bases between them. The CDR3 is 11 residues long. The CDR3 DNA reads as TGTGCCAGCAACGGAGAGGAAAAACTGTTTTTT. Translated, it gives CASNGEEKLFF.

This clone was seen more than once but under ten times. This chain links TRBV6-2 or TRBV6-3 with TRBJ2-3, with unresolved D. Germline V gene sequence: CDR1 MNHEY, CDR2 SVGEGT. The CDR3 is made up of 15 amino acids. The V end was cut by 2 bases, the J end by 4 bases, with 13 bases between. CDR3 protein: CASSYVGGTADTQYF. The CDR3 coding sequence is TGTGCCAGCAGTTACGTCGGTGGTACCGCAGATACGCAGTATTTT.

The chain uses TRBV12-3 or TRBV12-4 and TRBJ1-1; D uncertain. This CDR3 spans 13 amino acids. V lost 4 bases, J lost 0 bases, and 6 bases lay in between. The CDR3 region is CASSWSLNTEAFF. For the CDR3, the DNA is TGTGCCAGCAGTTGGAGCCTGAACACTGAAGCTTTCTTT.

The gene calls are TRBV27 and TRBJ2-1; D remains unclear. Germline V gene sequence: CDR1 MNHEY, CDR2 SMNVEV (reference sequence). CDR3 length: 14 amino acids. Trimming cost V 6 bases and J 4 bases, with 13 bases left between them. The CDR3 sequence is CASSPASPYNEQFF. CDR3 bases: TGTGCCAGCAGCCCAGCGTCGCCATACAATGAGCAGTTCTTC.

The chain employs TRBV7-2 and TRBJ2-7; 7 bases line up with TRBD2. This CDR3 has 14 residues. Germline values: CDR1 SGHTA, CDR2 FQGNSA. V shed 2 bases and J 7 bases; nucleotides not matched to a gene: 8. In DNA form, the CDR3 reads TGTGCCAGCAGCTTATCCCTAGCGGCCGGGGAGCAGTACTTC. This sequence encodes CASSLSLAAGEQYF. The whole variable domain, remainder taken from reference TRBV7-2 and TRBJ2-7, is GAGVSQSPSNKVTEKGKDVELRCDPISGHTALYWYRQSLGQGLEFLIYFQGNSAPDKSGLPSDRFSAERTGGSVSTLTIQRTQQEDSAVYLCASSLSLAAGEQYFGPGTRLTVT.

This rearrangement joins TRBV4-1 to TRBJ1-1; 7 bases agree with TRBD1. Germline CDR1 MGHRA, CDR2 YSYEKL. Trimming removed 3 bases from V and 2 bases from J; junction bases left unmatched: 9. The CDR3 contains 16 residues. The CDR3 coding sequence is TGCGCCAGCAGCCACGCCGTCTGGGACAGCAACACTGAAGCTTTCTTT. This gives the protein CASSHAVWDSNTEAFF.

The rearrangement uses TRBV2 and TRBJ1-2, with 7 bases fitting TRBD1. Germline V gene data show CDR1 as SNHLY and CDR2 as FYNNEI. The CDR3 is made up of 14 amino acids. V shed 6 bases and J 4 bases; nucleotides not matched to a gene: 8. DNA for the CDR3: TGTGCCAGCAGGGGGGCCGGGACAGTCTATGGCTACACCTTC. Translated, it gives CASRGAGTVYGYTF.